This T cell receptor (beta chain) derives from a study of blood T cell repertoires in COVID-19. In the study overall: Whether acute or convalescent, the COVID-19 samples came from the United States, Italy and Spain.

In the original workflow: Estimation of nucleated cell counts relied on the amplification of reference gene primers. Libraries were prepared by immunoSEQ multiplex PCR; TCRdb keeps only in-frame clonotypes and omits some of them. V and J calls and clone size are copied from that table; D and trimming were computed from the DNA. The sample has about 350,000 clones; 70% to 90% are singletons. This clone was seen once. The CDR3 is 16 amino acids. Germline trimming cut 4 bases from V and 2 bases from J; bases unmatched to any gene: 11. Germline CDR1 and CDR2: MNHEY and SVGAGI. While infection was still active, Seattle patients were enrolled and then followed longitudinally.

The TCR was taken from a woman aged 55-70 years with COVID-19, enrolled during active disease. Sequences were obtained from peripheral blood. The chain carries TRBV6-5 and TRBJ2-7; 7 bases align to TRBD1. The CDR3 spells CASSWGTGQIAYEQYF. The CDR3 DNA is TGTGCCAGCAGTTGGGGTACGGGACAGATAGCCTACGAGCAGTACTTC.